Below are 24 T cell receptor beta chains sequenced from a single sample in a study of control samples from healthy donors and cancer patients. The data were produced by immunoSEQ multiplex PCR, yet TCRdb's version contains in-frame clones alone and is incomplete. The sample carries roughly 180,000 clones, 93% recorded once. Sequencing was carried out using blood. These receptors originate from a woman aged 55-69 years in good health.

In DNA, the CDR3 is TGTGCCAGCAGCGGGGACAGGGCACAACCCTACGAGCAGTACTTC. Its translation: CASSGDRAQPYEQYF. The chain carries TRBV3-1 (or the pseudogene TRBV3-2) and TRBJ2-7; 9 nucleotides match TRBD1. CDR3 size: 15 residues. J gave up 2 bases and V 5 bases, and 7 bases lay outside the gene matches. The germline CDR1 and CDR2 sequences are LGHDT and YNNKEL (reference sequence).

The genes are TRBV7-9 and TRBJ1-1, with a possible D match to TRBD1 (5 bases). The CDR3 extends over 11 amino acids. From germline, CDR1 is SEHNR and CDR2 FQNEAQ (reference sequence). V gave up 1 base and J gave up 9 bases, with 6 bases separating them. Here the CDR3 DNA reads TGTGCCAGCAGCTTAGGGGGGAAAGCTTTCTTT. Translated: CASSLGGKAFF. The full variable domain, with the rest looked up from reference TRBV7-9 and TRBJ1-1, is DTGVSQNPRHKITKRGQNVTFRCDPISEHNRLYWYRQTLGQGPEFLTYFQNEAQLEKSRLLSDRFSAERPKGSFSTLEIQRTEQGDSAMYLCASSLGGKAFFGQGTRLTVV.

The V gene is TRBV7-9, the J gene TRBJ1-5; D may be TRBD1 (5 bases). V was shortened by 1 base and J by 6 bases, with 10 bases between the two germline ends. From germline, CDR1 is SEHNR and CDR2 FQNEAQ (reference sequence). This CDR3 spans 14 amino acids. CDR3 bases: TGTGCCAGCAGCTTAGACAGGTCAGGTCAGCCCCAGCATTTT. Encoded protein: CASSLDRSGQPQHF.

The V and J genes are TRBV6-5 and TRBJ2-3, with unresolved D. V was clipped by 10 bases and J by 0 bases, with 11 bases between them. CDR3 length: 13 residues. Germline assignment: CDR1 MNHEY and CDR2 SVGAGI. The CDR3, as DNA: TGTGCCACAAATCCCGTTAGCACAGATACGCAGTATTTT. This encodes CATNPVSTDTQYF.

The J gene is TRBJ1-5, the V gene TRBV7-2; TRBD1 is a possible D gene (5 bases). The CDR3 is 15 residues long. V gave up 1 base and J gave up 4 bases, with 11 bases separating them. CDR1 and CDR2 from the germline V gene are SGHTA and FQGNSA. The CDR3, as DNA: TGTGCCAGCAGCTTAGTGCAGGGCCTGAATCAGCCCCAGCATTTT. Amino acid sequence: CASSLVQGLNQPQHF.

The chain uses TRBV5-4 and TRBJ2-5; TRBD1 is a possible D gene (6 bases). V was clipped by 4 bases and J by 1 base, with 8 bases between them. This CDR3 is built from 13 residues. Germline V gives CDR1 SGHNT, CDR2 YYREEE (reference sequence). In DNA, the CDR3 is TGTGCCAGCAGCCCCAGGGGCCAAGAGACCCAGTACTTC. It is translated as CASSPRGQETQYF. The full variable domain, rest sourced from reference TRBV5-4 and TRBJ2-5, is ETGVTQSPTHLIKTRGQQVTLRCSSQSGHNTVSWYQQALGQGPQFIFQYYREEENGRGNFPPRFSGLQFPNYSSELNVNALELDDSALYLCASSPRGQETQYFGPGTRLLVL.

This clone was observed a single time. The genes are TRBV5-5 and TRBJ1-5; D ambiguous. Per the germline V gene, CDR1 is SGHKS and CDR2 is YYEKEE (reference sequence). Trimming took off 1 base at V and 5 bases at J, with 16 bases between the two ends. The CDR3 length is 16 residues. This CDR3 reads CASSLTGGSSYQPQHF. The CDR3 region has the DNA TGTGCCAGCAGCTTGACCGGAGGGAGTTCCTATCAGCCCCAGCATTTT.

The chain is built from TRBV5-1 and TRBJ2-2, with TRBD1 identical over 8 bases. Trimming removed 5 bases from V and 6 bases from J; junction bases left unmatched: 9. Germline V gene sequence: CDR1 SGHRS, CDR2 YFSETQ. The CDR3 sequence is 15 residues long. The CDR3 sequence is CASSYTGGQAGELFF. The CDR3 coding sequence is TGCGCCAGCAGTTATACAGGGGGTCAGGCCGGGGAGCTGTTTTTT.

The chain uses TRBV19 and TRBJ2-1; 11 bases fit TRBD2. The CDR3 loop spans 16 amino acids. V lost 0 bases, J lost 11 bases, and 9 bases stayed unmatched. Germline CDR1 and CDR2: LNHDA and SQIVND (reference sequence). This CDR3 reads CASSIDHVAGGPQQFF. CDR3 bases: TGTGCCAGTAGTATAGACCATGTAGCGGGGGGGCCCCAGCAGTTCTTC.

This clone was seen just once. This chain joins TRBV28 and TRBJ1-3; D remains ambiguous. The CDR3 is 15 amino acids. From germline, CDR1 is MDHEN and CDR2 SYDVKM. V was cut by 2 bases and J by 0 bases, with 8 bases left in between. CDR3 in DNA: TGTGCCAGCAGTTTAAAGGGTCCCTCTGGAAACACCATATATTTT. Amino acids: CASSLKGPSGNTIYF.

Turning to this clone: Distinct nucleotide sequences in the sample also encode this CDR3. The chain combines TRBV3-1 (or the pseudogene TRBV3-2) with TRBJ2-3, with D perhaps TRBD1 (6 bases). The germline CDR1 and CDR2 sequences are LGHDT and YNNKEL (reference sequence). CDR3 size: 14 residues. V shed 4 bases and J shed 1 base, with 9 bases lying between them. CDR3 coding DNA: TGTGCCAGCAGCCTAAGACAGGGCACAGATACGCAGTATTTT. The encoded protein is CASSLRQGTDTQYF.

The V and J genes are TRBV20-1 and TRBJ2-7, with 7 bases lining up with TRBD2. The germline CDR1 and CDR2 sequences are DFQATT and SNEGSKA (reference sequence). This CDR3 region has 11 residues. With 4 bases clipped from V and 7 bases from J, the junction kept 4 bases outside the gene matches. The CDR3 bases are TGCAGTGCTAACCGGGGGGATGAGCAGTACTTC. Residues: CSANRGDEQYF.

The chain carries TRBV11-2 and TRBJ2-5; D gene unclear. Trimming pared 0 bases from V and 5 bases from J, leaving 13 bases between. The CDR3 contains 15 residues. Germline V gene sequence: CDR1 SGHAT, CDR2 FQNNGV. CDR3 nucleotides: TGTGCCAGCAGCTTAGATCACGAGGCTGTGGAGACCCAGTACTTC. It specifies CASSLDHEAVETQYF.

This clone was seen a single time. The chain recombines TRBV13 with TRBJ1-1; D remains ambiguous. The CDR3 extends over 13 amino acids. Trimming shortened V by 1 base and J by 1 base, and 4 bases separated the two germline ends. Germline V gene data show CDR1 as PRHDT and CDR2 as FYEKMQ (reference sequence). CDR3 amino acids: CASSLAPNTEAFF. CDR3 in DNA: TGTGCCAGCAGCTTAGCACCGAACACTGAAGCTTTCTTT.

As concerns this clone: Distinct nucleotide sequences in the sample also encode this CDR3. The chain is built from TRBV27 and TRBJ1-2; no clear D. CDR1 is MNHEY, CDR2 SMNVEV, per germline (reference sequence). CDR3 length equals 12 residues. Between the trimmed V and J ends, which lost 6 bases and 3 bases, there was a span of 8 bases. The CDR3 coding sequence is TGTGCCAGCAGCGGGTCCTACTATGGCTACACCTTC. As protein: CASSGSYYGYTF.

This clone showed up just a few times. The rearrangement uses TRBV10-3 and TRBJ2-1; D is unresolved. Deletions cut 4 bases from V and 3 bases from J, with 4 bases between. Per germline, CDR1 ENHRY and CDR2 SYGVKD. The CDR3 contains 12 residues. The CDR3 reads CAISAVYNEQFF. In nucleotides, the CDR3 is TGTGCCATCAGTGCCGTCTACAATGAGCAGTTCTTC.

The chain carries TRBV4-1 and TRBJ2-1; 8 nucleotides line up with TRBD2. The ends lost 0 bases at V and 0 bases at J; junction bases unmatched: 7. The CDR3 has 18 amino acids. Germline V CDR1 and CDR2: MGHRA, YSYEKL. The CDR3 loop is CASSQEPHGGASYNEQFF. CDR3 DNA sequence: TGCGCCAGCAGCCAAGAACCCCACGGGGGGGCCTCCTACAATGAGCAGTTCTTC.

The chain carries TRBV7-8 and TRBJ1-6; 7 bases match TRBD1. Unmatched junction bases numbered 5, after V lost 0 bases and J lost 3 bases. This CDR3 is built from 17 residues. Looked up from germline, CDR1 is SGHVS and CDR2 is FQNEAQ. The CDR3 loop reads CASSLAGGQDYNSPLHF. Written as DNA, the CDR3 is TGTGCCAGCAGCTTAGCGGGTGGACAGGACTATAATTCACCCCTCCACTTT.

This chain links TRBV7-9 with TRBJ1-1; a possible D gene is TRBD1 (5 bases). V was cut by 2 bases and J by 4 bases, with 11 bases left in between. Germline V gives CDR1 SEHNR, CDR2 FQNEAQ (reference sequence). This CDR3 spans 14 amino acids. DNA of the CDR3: TGTGCCAGCAGCTTACAGGGTAAGGCCACTGAAGCTTTCTTT. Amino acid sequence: CASSLQGKATEAFF.

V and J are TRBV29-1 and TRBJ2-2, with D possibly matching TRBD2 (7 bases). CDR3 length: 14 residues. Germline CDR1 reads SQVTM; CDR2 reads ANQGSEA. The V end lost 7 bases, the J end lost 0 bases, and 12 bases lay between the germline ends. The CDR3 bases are TGCAGCGCCCGGGGGGCCGCGAACACCGGGGAGCTGTTTTTT. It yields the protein CSARGAANTGELFF.

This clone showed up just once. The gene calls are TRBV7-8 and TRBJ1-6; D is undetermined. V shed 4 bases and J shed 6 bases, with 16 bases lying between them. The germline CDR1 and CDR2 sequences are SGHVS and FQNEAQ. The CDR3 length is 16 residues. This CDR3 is CASSSGGRNLNSPLHF. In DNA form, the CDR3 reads TGTGCCAGCAGCTCAGGAGGCCGAAACCTTAATTCACCCCTCCACTTT.

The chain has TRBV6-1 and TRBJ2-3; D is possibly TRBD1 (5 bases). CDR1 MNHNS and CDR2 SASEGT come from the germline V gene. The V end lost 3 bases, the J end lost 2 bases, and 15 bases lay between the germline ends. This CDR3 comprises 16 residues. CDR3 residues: CASSDLGARNTDTQYF. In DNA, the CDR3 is TGTGCCAGCAGTGACCTTGGGGCGCGCAACACAGATACGCAGTATTTT.

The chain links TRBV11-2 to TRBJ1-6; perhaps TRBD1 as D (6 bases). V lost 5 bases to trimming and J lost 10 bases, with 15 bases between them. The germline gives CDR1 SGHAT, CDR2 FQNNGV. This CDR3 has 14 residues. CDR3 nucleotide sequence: TGTGCCAGCAGCCCCCGTGACCAGGGGTCACCCCTCCACTTT. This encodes CASSPRDQGSPLHF.

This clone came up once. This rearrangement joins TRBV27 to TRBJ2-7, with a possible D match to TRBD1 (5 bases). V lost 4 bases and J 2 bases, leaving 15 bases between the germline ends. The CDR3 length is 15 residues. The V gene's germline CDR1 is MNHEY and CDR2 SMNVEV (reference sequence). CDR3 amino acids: CASSSRTRMPYEQYF. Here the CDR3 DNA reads TGTGCCAGCAGTTCCCGGACACGGATGCCCTACGAGCAGTACTTC.